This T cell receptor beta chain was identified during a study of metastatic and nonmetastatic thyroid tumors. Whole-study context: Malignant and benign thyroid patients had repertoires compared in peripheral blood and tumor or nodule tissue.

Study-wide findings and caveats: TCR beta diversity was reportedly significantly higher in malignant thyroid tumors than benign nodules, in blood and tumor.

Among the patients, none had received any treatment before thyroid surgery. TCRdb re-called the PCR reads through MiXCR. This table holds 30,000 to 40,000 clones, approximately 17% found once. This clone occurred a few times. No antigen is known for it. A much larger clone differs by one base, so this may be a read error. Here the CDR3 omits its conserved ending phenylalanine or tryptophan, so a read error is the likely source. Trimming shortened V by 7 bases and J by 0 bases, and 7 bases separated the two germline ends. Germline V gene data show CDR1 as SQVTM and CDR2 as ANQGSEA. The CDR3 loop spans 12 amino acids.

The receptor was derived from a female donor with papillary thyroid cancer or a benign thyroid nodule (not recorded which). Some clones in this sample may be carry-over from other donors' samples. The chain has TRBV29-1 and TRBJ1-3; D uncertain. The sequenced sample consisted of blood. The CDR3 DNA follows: TGCAGCGCGCAACTCTCTGGAAACACCATATATTCT. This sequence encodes CSAQLSGNTIYS.